This TCR beta chain was profiled in a study of CD8+ T cells in alopecia areata. Study outcomes and limitations: Scalp sequencing captures resident alphabeta T cells of normal skin too.

The V gene lost 1 base and the J gene lost 6 bases, with 15 bases spanning the gap. This CDR3 comprises 15 residues. Germline V gives CDR1 LNHNV, CDR2 YYDKDF (reference sequence). Isolated RNA was reverse transcribed into cDNA used as the sequencing template. Measured with immunoSEQ multiplex PCR; TCRdb has only the in-frame clones, and not every one. The sample contains about 140,000 clones, approximately 60% of which appear only once. Turning to this clone: Its antigen is not known.

Sequenced: CD4+ T cells sorted from blood. The receptor comes from a human donor in good health. This chain uses TRBV15 with TRBJ2-5, with D perhaps given as TRBD1 or TRBD2 (6 bases each). The chain's CDR3 is CATSRAPGGLKTQYF. For the CDR3, the DNA is TGTGCCACCAGCAGAGCCCCTGGGGGGCTAAAGACCCAGTACTTC.